Below are 30 T cell receptor beta chains sequenced from a single sample in a study of OX40 agonist ivuxolimab in advanced cancers. Here immunoSEQ multiplex PCR was the method, and the copy in TCRdb shows in-frame clones only, minus some. The table shows 9,500 to 12,000 clones, with roughly 90% occurring only once. This specimen was CD4+ or CD8+ T cells sorted from blood, taken in a trial of the OX40 agonist ivuxolimab. The receptors derive from an adult with an advanced solid tumor such as melanoma, head and neck, liver or kidney cancer.

The chain couples TRBV7-9 to TRBJ2-2, with 9 bases lining up with TRBD1. Per the germline V gene, CDR1 is SEHNR and CDR2 is FQNEAQ (reference sequence). With V trimmed by 5 bases and J by 3 bases, 1 base remained unmatched. There are 14 residues in the CDR3. The chain's CDR3 is CASSDRGDTGELFF. The CDR3 nucleotides are TGTGCCAGCAGCGACAGGGGGGACACCGGGGAGCTGTTTTTT.

This chain uses TRBV4-2 with TRBJ2-1; D remains unclear. V was cut by 1 base and J by 0 bases, with 13 bases left in between. Germline V gene lookup returns CDR1 LGHNA and CDR2 YNFKEQ. This CDR3 is built from 17 residues. The CDR3: CASSQVERRSSYNEQFF. Written as DNA, the CDR3 is TGTGCCAGCAGCCAAGTCGAGCGCCGGAGCTCCTACAATGAGCAGTTCTTC.

This rearrangement joins TRBV5-4 to TRBJ2-3, with D perhaps TRBD1 (5 bases). Deletions cut 0 bases from V and 6 bases from J, with 11 bases between. Germline lookup yields CDR1 SGHNT and CDR2 YYREEE (reference sequence). CDR3 size: 14 residues. For the CDR3, the DNA is TGTGCCAGCAGCTTGGAAGGGGTTGGGGATACGCAGTATTTT. Its protein product is CASSLEGVGDTQYF.

The chain uses TRBV27 and TRBJ2-7; weak D call: TRBD2 (7 bases). Judging by the DNA end, TRBJ2-5 fits better; the J call may be wrong. This CDR3 is built from 16 residues. Germline V gene lookup returns CDR1 MNHEY and CDR2 SMNVEV (reference sequence). The CDR3 DNA reads as TGTGCCAGCAGTAACCCATTGGGGGGGGCAGAGAAGACCCAGTACTTC. Protein: CASSNPLGGAEKTQYF.

The rearrangement links TRBV5-4 to TRBJ2-7; D not certain. CDR1 SGHNT and CDR2 YYREEE come from the germline V gene (reference sequence). The CDR3 contains 14 residues. Trimming took 0 bases from V and 9 from J, leaving 16 bases between them. The CDR3 sequence is CASSLAAIRSRQYF. The DNA for the CDR3 is TGTGCCAGCAGCTTGGCGGCTATAAGGTCCCGGCAGTACTTC.

The V gene is TRBV7-9, the J gene TRBJ2-5; 11 positions agree with TRBD2. The CDR3 is 18 amino acids. Per germline, CDR1 SEHNR and CDR2 FQNEAQ (reference sequence). V lost 4 bases and J lost 5; bases outside the gene matches: 15. CDR3 amino acids: CASSSSLAGGPLGETQYF. CDR3 DNA: TGTGCCAGCAGCTCATCTCTAGCGGGGGGCCCCCTAGGGGAGACCCAGTACTTC.

This chain connects TRBV6-1 to TRBJ2-1; TRBD2 agrees at 9 bases. This CDR3 spans 15 amino acids. The junction had 13 bases not matched to a gene; V was cut back by 7 bases and J by 9 bases. CDR1 is MNHNS and CDR2 is SASEGT in the germline V gene. The CDR3 nucleotides are TGTGCCAGCACCTTGGAGGTAGCGGGGGTGGTTGAGCAGTTCTTC. The encoded protein is CASTLEVAGVVEQFF.

The chain employs TRBV4-1 and TRBJ2-3; a possible D gene is TRBD2 (5 bases). CDR3 size: 16 residues. V was cut by 0 bases and J by 2 bases, with 12 bases left in between. From germline, CDR1 is MGHRA and CDR2 YSYEKL. CDR3 nucleotide sequence: TGCGCCAGCAGCCAAGAAGCGCTCCGGGACACAGATACGCAGTATTTT. This sequence encodes CASSQEALRDTDTQYF.

This chain connects TRBV10-1 to TRBJ1-5; D gene ambiguous. With 6 bases removed from V and 7 bases from J, the gap between germline ends came to 19 bases. Germline CDR1 is WNHNN and CDR2 is SYGVQD (reference sequence). The CDR3 consists of 15 residues. The CDR3 spells CASREARGKKQPQHF. CDR3 nucleotide sequence: TGCGCCAGCAGGGAAGCCCGTGGGAAAAAACAGCCCCAGCATTTT.

The genes are TRBV19 and TRBJ2-2, with a possible D match to TRBD1 (6 bases). The CDR3 extends over 15 amino acids. Looked up from germline, CDR1 is LNHDA and CDR2 is SQIVND (reference sequence). The V gene lost 5 bases and the J gene lost 0 bases, with 10 bases spanning the gap. CDR3 sequence (DNA): TGTGCCAGTAGTCCACACAGGGCGAACACCGGGGAGCTGTTTTTT. Its translation: CASSPHRANTGELFF.

By share of the sample, this clone is large. CDR3 bases: TGCGCCAGCAGCGTCGGACAGGGGTGGGCCTATGGCTACACCTTC. Residues: CASSVGQGWAYGYTF. The rearrangement uses TRBV5-1 and TRBJ1-2; 9 bases line up with TRBD1. The germline gives CDR1 SGHRS, CDR2 YFSETQ. The CDR3 extends over 15 amino acids. V was clipped by 4 bases and J by 4 bases; unmatched bases: 8.

V gene TRBV19 combines with J gene TRBJ2-2; TRBD1 agrees at 8 bases. The germline gives CDR1 LNHDA, CDR2 SQIVND (reference sequence). V lost 6 bases to trimming and J lost 3 bases; unmatched junction nucleotides: 9. The CDR3 is made up of 16 amino acids. CDR3 sequence reads: CASSYRTGTDTGELFF. The DNA for the CDR3 is TGTGCCAGTAGCTACCGGACAGGGACGGACACCGGGGAGCTGTTTTTT.

This clone was seen a handful of times. The gene calls are TRBV10-3 and TRBJ2-7; TRBD1 might be the D (5 bases). Germline V CDR1 and CDR2: ENHRY, SYGVKD. The CDR3 loop spans 13 amino acids. V was clipped by 8 bases and J by 4 bases, with 15 bases between them. CDR3 DNA: TGTGCCATCGCTTCGGAAGACAGTTACGAGCAGTACTTC. Its protein product is CAIASEDSYEQYF.

This chain joins TRBV7-8 and TRBJ2-7; tentative D call: TRBD1 (6 bases). The V gene's germline CDR1 is SGHVS and CDR2 FQNEAQ. The CDR3 length is 17 residues. With 0 bases removed from V and 0 bases from J, the gap between germline ends came to 15 bases. The CDR3 coding sequence is TGTGCCAGCAGCTTAGCGACAGGCGATTTTAGCTCCTACGAGCAGTACTTC. This sequence encodes CASSLATGDFSSYEQYF.

The chain joins TRBV29-1 to TRBJ2-1; TRBD1 aligns across 10 bases. The CDR3 is 15 residues long. Germline V gives CDR1 SQVTM, CDR2 ANQGSEA. After removal of 7 bases from V and 6 bases from J, the junction contained 12 bases not matched to a gene. The CDR3 DNA sequence: TGCAGCGCCGGGGGAGGGACAGGGGTAGCCAATGAGCAGTTCTTC. Amino acid sequence: CSAGGGTGVANEQFF.

This clone was observed a single time. The chain is built from TRBV11-2 and TRBJ2-7; the D gene is possibly TRBD1 (6 bases). Germline loops: CDR1 SGHAT, CDR2 FQNNGV. The CDR3 runs to 15 residues. V lost 4 bases, J lost 7 bases, and 20 bases lay in between. DNA of the CDR3: TGTGCCAGCAGCTCCGAGGACAGCCATCTGGGAGAGCAGTACTTC. Its protein product is CASSSEDSHLGEQYF.

This chain uses TRBV13 with TRBJ1-2; D unresolved. Germline V lookup: CDR1 PRHDT, CDR2 FYEKMQ (reference sequence). This CDR3 contains 13 residues. The V end lost 0 bases, the J end lost 8 bases, and 10 bases lay between the germline ends. CDR3 nucleotide sequence: TGTGCCAGCAGCTTAGGTTGGGATCAGGGCTACACCTTC. As protein: CASSLGWDQGYTF.

J is TRBJ2-7 and V is TRBV15, with D perhaps matching TRBD2 (5 bases). V was clipped by 0 bases and J by 5 bases, with 11 bases between them. The V gene's germline CDR1 is LNHNV and CDR2 YYDKDF (reference sequence). The length of the CDR3 is 14 residues. As DNA, the CDR3 is TGTGCCACCAGCAGAGATGAGGACGGGGACGAGCAGTACTTC. This gives the protein CATSRDEDGDEQYF.

This chain links TRBV2 with TRBJ2-7; 7 bases map to TRBD2. The V segment lost 5 bases and the J segment 2 bases; nucleotides outside the gene matches: 6. This CDR3 is 14 amino acids long. The germline V gene encodes CDR1 SNHLY and CDR2 FYNNEI. In DNA form, the CDR3 reads TGTGCCAGCAGTTCATCTGGACTAGCCTACGAGCAGTACTTC. It yields the protein CASSSSGLAYEQYF.

This chain uses TRBV7-9 with TRBJ1-1, with TRBD1 matching over 7 bases. The CDR3 consists of 14 residues. Germline V lookup: CDR1 SEHNR, CDR2 FQNEAQ (reference sequence). Trimming took 5 bases from V and 2 from J; bases not matched to a gene: 5. This CDR3 is CASSDGQVNTEAFF. DNA for the CDR3: TGTGCCAGCAGCGATGGACAGGTTAACACTGAAGCTTTCTTT. The entire variable domain, with the rest obtained from reference TRBV7-9 and TRBJ1-1, is as follows: DTGVSQNPRHKITKRGQNVTFRCDPISEHNRLYWYRQTLGQGPEFLTYFQNEAQLEKSRLLSDRFSAERPKGSFSTLEIQRTEQGDSAMYLCASSDGQVNTEAFFGQGTRLTVV.

This clone was seen a handful of times. The chain joins TRBV2 to TRBJ2-7; 7 bases agree with TRBD1. The CDR3 loop spans 17 amino acids. Trimming cost V 0 bases and J 3 bases; bases outside gene matches: 11. Germline V lookup: CDR1 SNHLY, CDR2 FYNNEI. CDR3 sequence reads: CASSEAFETGLNYEQYF. The CDR3 DNA is TGTGCCAGCAGTGAAGCATTCGAGACAGGGCTCAACTACGAGCAGTACTTC.

The chain joins TRBV9 to TRBJ2-6, with no clear D. The CDR3 is 12 residues long. Germline V gene lookup returns CDR1 SGDLS and CDR2 YYNGEE. V was shortened by 7 bases and J by 0 bases, with 2 bases between the two germline ends. In nucleotides, the CDR3 is TGTGCCAGCGGCTCTGGGGCCAACGTCCTGACTTTC. This encodes CASGSGANVLTF.

This chain joins TRBV27 and TRBJ2-1; D possibly corresponds to TRBD1 (5 bases). The CDR3 consists of 13 residues. Per germline, CDR1 MNHEY and CDR2 SMNVEV (reference sequence). V was pared by 6 bases and J by 3 bases, with 9 bases between. CDR3 sequence reads: CASRPDSYNEQFF. The CDR3 DNA follows: TGTGCCAGCAGGCCTGACAGCTACAATGAGCAGTTCTTC.

The V gene is TRBV19, the J gene TRBJ2-1, with D unclear. Germline CDR1 LNHDA, CDR2 SQIVND (reference sequence). Trimming shortened V by 5 bases and J by 6 bases, and 11 bases separated the two germline ends. This CDR3 has 13 residues. CDR3 DNA: TGTGCCAGTAGTCTAGGCCATATCAATGAGCAGTTCTTC. This codes for CASSLGHINEQFF.

By its share, this clone is medium-sized. This rearrangement joins TRBV28 to TRBJ2-6, with D perhaps being TRBD1 or TRBD2 (5 bases each). CDR3 size: 21 residues. Germline CDR1 and CDR2: MDHEN and SYDVKM. The V end was cut by 2 bases, the J end by 0 bases, with 23 bases between. CDR3 DNA: TGTGCCAGCAGTTTACTCCACATTTCGGGACCTATTAGCTCTGGGGCCAACGTCCTGACTTTC. Amino acids: CASSLLHISGPISSGANVLTF.

This rearrangement joins TRBV19 to TRBJ1-5; tentative D call: TRBD1 (5 bases). Per germline, CDR1 LNHDA and CDR2 SQIVND (reference sequence). V was cut by 6 bases and J by 5 bases, with 20 bases left in between. The length of the CDR3 is 16 residues. In DNA form, the CDR3 reads TGTGCCAGTAGCCATTACGCGGGGGGGAATGATCAGCCCCAGCATTTT. Translating it yields CASSHYAGGNDQPQHF.

V is TRBV5-1 and J is TRBJ2-7, with a weak D call TRBD1 (5 bases). CDR1 SGHRS and CDR2 YFSETQ come from the germline V gene. The V end lost 3 bases, the J end lost 5 bases, and 12 bases lay between the germline ends. The CDR3 length is 13 residues. In DNA form, the CDR3 reads TGCGCCAGCAGCTCGGACATTTCCAACGAGCAGTACTTC. This gives the protein CASSSDISNEQYF. Full variable domain (rest looked up from reference TRBV5-1 and TRBJ2-7): KAGVTQTPRYLIKTRGQQVTLSCSPISGHRSVSWYQQTPGQGLQFLFEYFSETQRNKGNFPGRFSGRQFSNSRSEMNVSTLELGDSALYLCASSSDISNEQYFGPGTRLTVT.

The chain has TRBV29-1 and TRBJ2-2; D gene ambiguous. The CDR3 contains 15 residues. V shed 0 bases and J shed 1 base, with 9 bases lying between them. From germline, CDR1 is SQVTM and CDR2 ANQGSEA. The CDR3 nucleotides are TGCAGCGTTGAAGAAAGGCACAAGAACACCGGGGAGCTGTTTTTT. This sequence encodes CSVEERHKNTGELFF.

The table lists this clone with a count of one. CDR3 loop: CASSLDYEQYF. CDR3 DNA: TGTGCCAGCAGCTTAGACTACGAGCAGTACTTC. The chain links TRBV13 to TRBJ2-7, with D unclear. V lost 1 base, J lost 3 bases, and 1 base lay in between. There are 11 residues in the CDR3. CDR1 is PRHDT, CDR2 FYEKMQ, per germline (reference sequence). Complete variable domain (other parts from reference TRBV13 and TRBJ2-7): AAGVIQSPRHLIKEKRETATLKCYPIPRHDTVYWYQQGPGQDPQFLISFYEKMQSDKGSIPDRFSAQQFSDYHSELNMSSLELGDSALYFCASSLDYEQYFGPGTRLTVT.

The chain has TRBV2 and TRBJ2-5; D is ambiguous. The ends were cut back, 3 bases at V and 2 bases at J, with 1 base in the middle. The CDR3 runs 11 residues. Germline CDR1 SNHLY, CDR2 FYNNEI. The CDR3 nucleotides are TGTGCCAGCAGTGAGCAAGAGACCCAGTACTTC. It yields the protein CASSEQETQYF.